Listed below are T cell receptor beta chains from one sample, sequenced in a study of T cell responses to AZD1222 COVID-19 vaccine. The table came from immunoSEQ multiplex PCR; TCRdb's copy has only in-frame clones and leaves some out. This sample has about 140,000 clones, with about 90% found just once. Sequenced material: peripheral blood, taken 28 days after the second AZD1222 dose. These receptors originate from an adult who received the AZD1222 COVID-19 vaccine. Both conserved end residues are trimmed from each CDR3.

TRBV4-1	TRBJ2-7	ASSQRTSGRYEQY
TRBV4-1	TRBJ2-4	ASSQRSPMAGSENIQY
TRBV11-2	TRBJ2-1	ASEGTDYNEQF
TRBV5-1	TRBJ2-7	ASRGDVGPTYEQY
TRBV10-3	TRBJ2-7	AISPPGTSRSYEQY
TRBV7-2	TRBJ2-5	ASSPSDSQKGTQY
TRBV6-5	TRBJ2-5	ASKLSGTSTETQY
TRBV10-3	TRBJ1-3	AISEGENSE
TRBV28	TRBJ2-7	ASSHPRWRAQQY
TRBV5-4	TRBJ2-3	ASSPRVPGLGTDTQY
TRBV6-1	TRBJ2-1	ASSEGSYNEQF
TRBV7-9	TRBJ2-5	ASSLAGGETQY
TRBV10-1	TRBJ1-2	ASSDVINYGYT
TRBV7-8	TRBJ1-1	ASSDKRASSEAF
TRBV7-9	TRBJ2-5	ASSWVSGGETQY
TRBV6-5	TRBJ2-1	ASSYNEQF
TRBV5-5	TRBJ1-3	ASSLSTGPGNTIY
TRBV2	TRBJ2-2	ASRVTGELF
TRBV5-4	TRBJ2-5	ASSLESQETQY
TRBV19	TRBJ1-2	ASRNSISYGYT
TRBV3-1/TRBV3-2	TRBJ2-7	ASSHMTGQGAYEQY
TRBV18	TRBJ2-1	ASSRTDRSNEQF
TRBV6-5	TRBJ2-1	ASSQGWVSYNEQF
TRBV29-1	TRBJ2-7	SVGRSPEQY
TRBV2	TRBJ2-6	ASSEAGLKGDTGANVLT
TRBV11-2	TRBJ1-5	ASSSSEGQPQH
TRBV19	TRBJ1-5	ASSYWTGGENQPQH
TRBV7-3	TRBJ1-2	ASSSRQGGGGYT
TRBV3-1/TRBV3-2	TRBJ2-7	ASSQEPPTPDEQY
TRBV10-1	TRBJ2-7	ASSGDIVSEQY
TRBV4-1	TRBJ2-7	ASSQGQGPSYEQY
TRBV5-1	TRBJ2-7	ASSLANPEGSYEQY
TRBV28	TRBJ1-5	ASSLTMSNQPQH
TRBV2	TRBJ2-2	ASTGQGADTGELF
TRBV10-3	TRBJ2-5	AISVDSSGRETQY
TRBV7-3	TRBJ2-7	ASSGLAGEQY
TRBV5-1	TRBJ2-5	ASSFGSKKETQY
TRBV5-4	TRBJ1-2	ASTQNRGAGYGYT
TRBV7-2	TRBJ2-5	ASSGYGETQY
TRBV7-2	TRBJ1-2	ASSLLTSGPYGYT
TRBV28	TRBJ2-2	ASCSEGDTGELF
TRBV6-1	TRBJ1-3	ASSEVEGRGSGNTIY
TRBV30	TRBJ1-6	AWTSSGQTYNSPLH
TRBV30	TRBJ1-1	AWSVTVNTEAF
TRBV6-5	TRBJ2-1	ASSYSMWGYNEQF
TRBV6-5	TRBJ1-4	ATFHRTGVGEKLF
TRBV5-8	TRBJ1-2	ASSSQDRGYGYT
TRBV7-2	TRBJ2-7	ASSSSGGRLTEQY